This is a list of T cell receptor beta chains from one sample in a study of T-cell memory formation after mild COVID-19. TCRdb ran MiXCR on the 5' RACE reads and lists one entry per CDR3 protein. Altogether roughly 340,000 distinct CDR3 sequences are present, around a sixth being singletons, with the ten largest covering approximately 20%. Sequencing was carried out using PBMCs or a T cell subset sorted from them (not recorded which). All receptors come from a man between 18 and 35 years old who had mild COVID-19 (a few samples of this study predate the infection). Cell type and time point are not known. Each CDR3 is given with its conserved first and last residue. D genes are given only for firm matches. Some rows mark clone size as missing; the rest say once, few, many or name a class of expanded clone.

16	TRBD1	few	TRBV2	TRBJ1-2	CASSEGGGLGNYGYTF	TGTGCCAGCAGTGAAGGAGGGGGCTTGGGCAACTATGGCTACACCTTC
12	NA	NA	TRBV20-1	TRBJ2-5	CSVSTLGETQYF	TGCAGTGTTAGTACACTAGGAGAGACCCAGTACTTC
14	TRBD1	many	TRBV6-2/TRBV6-3	TRBJ2-2	CASRRTGVLGELFF	TGTGCCAGCAGAAGGACAGGGGTTCTCGGGGAGCTGTTTTTT
12	NA	few	TRBV24-1	TRBJ1-5	CAPTCGNQPQHF	TGTGCCCCCACCTGTGGCAATCAGCCCCAGCATTTT
14	NA	few	TRBV3-1	TRBJ2-2	CASSHNRATGELFF	TGTGCCAGCAGCCACAACAGGGCGACCGGGGAGCTGTTTTTT
11	NA	few	TRBV12-3/TRBV12-4	TRBJ2-5	CASSQAETQYF	TGTGCCAGCAGTCAGGCGGAGACCCAGTACTTC
15	TRBD1	few	TRBV7-2	TRBJ2-7	CASSLRDRGNYEQYF	TGTGCCAGCAGCTTAAGGGACAGGGGAAACTACGAGCAGTACTTC
12	NA	few	TRBV20-1	TRBJ2-5	CSALRGDGTQYF	TGCAGTGCCCTTAGGGGGGATGGGACCCAGTACTTC
15	TRBD2	many	TRBV5-1	TRBJ2-1	CASSPGLASYNEQFF	TGCGCCAGCAGCCCGGGACTAGCTAGTTACAATGAGCAGTTCTTC
14	TRBD2	NA	TRBV5-4	TRBJ2-5	CASSLRTRGETQYF	TGTGCCAGCAGCTTGAGGACTAGAGGAGAGACCCAGTACTTC
14	NA	NA	TRBV7-2	TRBJ1-2	CASSPVGVFGGYTF	TGTGCCAGCAGCCCCGTCGGGGTTTTTGGTGGCTACACCTTC
15	NA	NA	TRBV5-1	TRBJ2-1	CASSTGPVVTEEQFF	TGCGCCAGCTCTACCGGGCCGGTGGTTACAGAAGAGCAGTTCTTC
12	NA	NA	TRBV7-6	TRBJ2-3	CASSLKGDTQYF	TGTGCCAGCAGCTTAAAGGGAGATACGCAGTATTTT
15	TRBD2	NA	TRBV20-1	TRBJ2-5	CSARGPGRGTETQYF	TGCAGTGCTAGAGGCCCGGGGCGGGGGACGGAGACCCAGTACTTC
13	NA	few	TRBV15	TRBJ2-3	CATTLAGADTQYF	TGTGCCACCACCTTGGCCGGGGCAGATACGCAGTATTTT
17	NA	few	TRBV29-1	TRBJ1-2	CSVEVEGRTVGFYGYTF	TGCAGCGTTGAAGTCGAAGGACGGACGGTGGGGTTCTATGGCTACACCTTC
19	TRBD1	few	TRBV4-3	TRBJ2-1	CASSQGWTGGRFTYNEQFF	TGCGCCAGCAGCCAAGGCTGGACAGGGGGAAGATTCACCTACAATGAGCAGTTCTTC
13	TRBD1	NA	TRBV12-3/TRBV12-4	TRBJ1-2	CASSRQGTPGYTF	TGTGCCAGCAGTCGACAGGGGACCCCCGGCTACACCTTC
14	TRBD1	few	TRBV7-2	TRBJ1-5	CASSGTGSNQPQHF	TGTGCCAGCAGCGGGACAGGGAGCAATCAGCCCCAGCATTTT
16	NA	NA	TRBV14	TRBJ2-1	CASSLLALSSYNEQFF	TGTGCCAGCAGCCTTTTAGCGCTCAGCTCCTACAATGAGCAGTTCTTC
12	NA	NA	TRBV3-1	TRBJ1-2	CASSQVLWGYTF	TGTGCCAGCAGCCAGGTCCTCTGGGGCTACACCTTC
12	NA	NA	TRBV5-6	TRBJ1-2	CASSSGGWGYTF	TGTGCCAGCAGCTCCGGGGGGTGGGGCTACACCTTC
17	NA	few	TRBV2	TRBJ2-3	CASSELLGQGSSDTQYF	TGTGCCAGCAGTGAACTCTTAGGTCAGGGGAGTTCAGATACGCAGTATTTT
20	NA	many	TRBV5-1	TRBJ2-2	CASSLRLFIPGRTNTGELFF	TGCGCCAGCAGCTTGAGGCTTTTTATTCCGGGCAGGACTAACACCGGGGAGCTGTTTTTT
14	NA	NA	TRBV6-5	TRBJ2-2	CASSREYYTGELFF	TGTGCCAGCAGCCGAGAGTATTACACCGGGGAGCTGTTTTTT
15	TRBD1	NA	TRBV15	TRBJ2-5	CATSRDPGGRETQYF	TGTGCCACCAGCAGAGATCCAGGGGGACGAGAGACCCAGTACTTC
15	NA	NA	TRBV6-2/TRBV6-3	TRBJ2-7	CASSYYPGYTYEQYF	TGTGCCAGCAGTTACTATCCCGGGTACACCTACGAGCAGTACTTC
13	TRBD2	NA	TRBV6-6	TRBJ2-5	CASELAGQETQYF	TGTGCCAGCGAACTAGCGGGGCAAGAGACCCAGTACTTC
14	TRBD1	few	TRBV7-2	TRBJ2-7	CASSLGWGTGEQYF	TGTGCCAGCAGCTTAGGCTGGGGAACAGGGGAACAGTACTTC
15	NA	few	TRBV5-1	TRBJ2-7	CASSRFGETSYEQYF	TGCGCCAGCAGTCGGTTCGGAGAAACCTCCTACGAGCAGTACTTC
14	TRBD2	few	TRBV7-2	TRBJ2-1	CASSLKSGAAEQFF	TGTGCCAGCAGCTTAAAAAGCGGGGCTGCTGAGCAGTTCTTC
17	TRBD2	few	TRBV4-3	TRBJ2-1	CASSHGGLAGGPHEQFF	TGCGCCAGCAGCCATGGCGGACTAGCGGGGGGGCCCCATGAGCAGTTCTTC
14	TRBD1	few	TRBV7-9	TRBJ2-1	CASSRGDSNNEQFF	TGTGCCAGCAGCCGAGGGGACAGCAACAATGAGCAGTTCTTC
12	NA	NA	TRBV30	TRBJ2-3	CAWSDVASTQYF	TGTGCCTGGAGTGATGTGGCGAGTACGCAGTATTTT
16	TRBD1	NA	TRBV28	TRBJ1-5	CASSLQGQGAAQPQHF	TGTGCCAGCAGTTTACAAGGACAGGGGGCAGCACAGCCCCAGCATTTT
16	NA	NA	TRBV4-1	TRBJ2-3	CASSQEPPPGADTQYF	TGCGCCAGCAGCCAAGAGCCCCCCCCGGGGGCAGATACGCAGTATTTT
18	TRBD2	few	TRBV7-2	TRBJ2-3	CASSPPQRAGGRSDTQYF	TGTGCCAGCAGCCCCCCCCAACGAGCGGGGGGGCGTTCGGATACGCAGTATTTT